This T cell receptor (beta chain) came from a study of blood T cell repertoires in COVID-19. Original processing notes: Amplified reference gene primers provided the basis for estimating nucleated cell counts. Using immunoSEQ multiplex PCR, the repertoire was profiled, and TCRdb retains in-frame clones only, with some absent. The DNA was the basis for D and trimming; V, J and clone size are from that table. The table has approximately 290,000 clones, around 90% seen once. In terms of age and location, participants ranged from about 18 to 89 years and lived in approximately 24 US areas. The CDR3 covers 16 residues. Germline-derived CDR1 and CDR2 are LNHNV and YYDKDF (reference sequence). Trimming stripped 0 bases from V and 8 bases from J, with 19 bases between.

This chain uses TRBV15 with TRBJ1-2, with D perhaps matching TRBD1 (6 bases). The sequence was obtained from a woman aged 25-40 years who had recovered from COVID-19. What was sequenced was PBMCs or T cells enriched from blood (not recorded which). CDR3 protein: CATSRDQGQGRGGYTF. CDR3 DNA: TGTGCCACCAGCAGAGATCAGGGGCAGGGGCGCGGGGGCTACACCTTC.